These 17 T cell receptor beta chains were all obtained from the same sample, sequenced in a study of CXCR3-negative and CXCR3-positive naive CD8 T cells. TRB cDNA was prepared as libraries by UMI-labeled 5' RACE. TCRdb re-analyzed the 5' RACE reads; it lists each CDR3 protein once, without DNA. The listing contains about 130,000 distinct CDR3 sequences. The sequenced sample was naive CXCR3- CD8+ T cells from blood. Subset specified: CD45RO-CCR7+CD27+CD95- naive CD8+ T cells lacking CXCR3 (TNR3-). The receptors were sampled from a human donor in good health. Some clones in this sample may be carry-over from other donors' samples.

The rearrangement links TRBV6-5 to TRBJ2-7; TCRdb designates TRBD2, a call that cannot be tested without DNA. The germline gives CDR1 MNHEY, CDR2 SVGAGI. The CDR3 runs 19 residues. CDR3 sequence: CASSDSPTSGATISYEQYF.

V usage is TRBV7-9 and J usage is TRBJ2-3; TCRdb lists TRBD1, though no DNA is available to test this call. The CDR3 runs to 16 residues. From germline, CDR1 is SEHNR and CDR2 FQNEAQ (reference sequence). The CDR3: CASSLERGNHMDTQYF.

The chain combines TRBV5-1 with TRBJ1-2. CDR1 and CDR2 (germline): SGHRS, YFSETQ. CDR3 length: 13 amino acids. Here the CDR3 reads CASSPIGYDGYTF.

The chain couples TRBV29-1 to TRBJ2-7. Germline V lookup: CDR1 SQVTM, CDR2 ANQGSEA. This CDR3 comprises 13 residues. The CDR3 is CSVEGIGSYEQYF.

This chain joins TRBV9 and TRBJ2-1; no DNA is available, so the TRBD1 call from TCRdb remains unchecked. Germline CDR1 SGDLS, CDR2 YYNGEE. The CDR3 consists of 18 residues. Here the CDR3 reads CASSVRVAGGGEYNEQFF.

CDR3 sequence reads: CASSQDLAQETQYF. The gene calls are TRBV4-3 and TRBJ2-5. The CDR3 runs to 14 residues. CDR1 is LGHNA, CDR2 YSLEER, per germline.

The chain couples TRBV29-1 to TRBJ2-1; absent DNA, TCRdb's TRBD2 call cannot be checked. Germline V gene sequence: CDR1 SQVTM, CDR2 ANQGSEA. The CDR3 sequence is 14 residues long. CDR3 residues: CSVEGTSVYNEQFF.

The chain joins TRBV29-1 to TRBJ2-1; there is no DNA to check the TCRdb D call of TRBD1. CDR1 and CDR2 (germline): SQVTM, ANQGSEA. The CDR3 runs 12 residues. The CDR3: CSVHRGRNEQFF.

CDR3 in amino acids: CASSFPAGYNEQFF. The chain is built from TRBV11-3 and TRBJ2-1; TCRdb proposes TRBD2, but this gene call is untestable without DNA. There are 14 residues in the CDR3. From germline, CDR1 is SGHNT and CDR2 YENEEA.

The rearrangement links TRBV7-7 to TRBJ2-1; TCRdb gives TRBD2 as the D gene, but with no DNA this cannot be confirmed. This CDR3 region has 14 residues. CDR1 and CDR2 (germline): SSHAT, FNYEAQ (reference sequence). The CDR3 protein is CASSLAGRVNEQFF.

CDR3 sequence: CASSYSASSSSYEQYF. The chain carries TRBV6-5 and TRBJ2-7; the TCRdb D gene call, TRBD2, has no DNA to confirm it. Germline CDR1 is MNHEY and CDR2 is SVGAGI. The CDR3 spans 16 residues.

The chain employs TRBV9 and TRBJ1-1. The CDR3 has 13 residues. The germline gives CDR1 SGDLS, CDR2 YYNGEE. The CDR3 region is CASSDSLNTEAFF.

The chain combines TRBV4-1 with TRBJ2-7; the TCRdb call, TRBD2, lacks DNA for checking. The CDR3 runs 14 residues. Germline assignment: CDR1 MGHRA and CDR2 YSYEKL. The CDR3 sequence is CASSPGLGPYEPYF.

V is TRBV5-1 and J is TRBJ2-1; without DNA, the TCRdb call of TRBD1 cannot be checked. Germline values: CDR1 SGHRS, CDR2 YFSETQ. There are 14 residues in the CDR3. CDR3 protein: CASSLWGGDNEQFF.

The V call is TRBV7-9, the J call TRBJ1-1; as DNA is missing, the TRBD1 call by TCRdb cannot be tested. The CDR3 is 17 residues long. Germline V gene sequence: CDR1 SEHNR, CDR2 FQNEAQ (reference sequence). The CDR3 reads CASSSQVLGGRSTEAFF.

The chain carries TRBV28 and TRBJ2-3; TCRdb picks TRBD2, but there is no DNA to check that call. There are 13 residues in the CDR3. Germline V gene sequence: CDR1 MDHEN, CDR2 SYDVKM. The CDR3 sequence: CASSLGGVDTQYF.

The chain combines TRBV4-3 with TRBJ2-1; TCRdb proposes TRBD1, but this gene call is untestable without DNA. CDR3 length: 14 amino acids. CDR1 is LGHNA and CDR2 is YSLEER in the germline V gene. CDR3 sequence reads: CASSPGAHANEQFF.